These 22 T cell receptor beta chains were sequenced from one sample in a study of persistence of HIV-infected CD4 T cells. Nonspecific anti-CD3/anti-CD28 bead stimulation represents the broad CD4+ T cell repertoire. Sorting of responding CD4+ T cells relied on upregulated CD40 ligand together with CD69. This was the immunoSEQ version 4 assay in survey mode. Generated by immunoSEQ multiplex PCR, the TCRdb table keeps only in-frame clones and is missing some. The sample includes about 45,000 clones, about 87% seen only once; the top ten take 2.5% to 4%. For these TCRs, the target antigens are not known. The material was CD4+ T cells sorted from PBMCs after roughly 18-hour stimulation, obtained from a patient who received antiretroviral therapy. All receptors come from an adult woman with HIV who was CMV-seropositive.

The J gene is TRBJ2-1, the V gene TRBV4-1, with 9 bases identical to TRBD1. J gave up 8 bases and V 5 bases, and 7 bases lay outside the gene matches. From germline, CDR1 is MGHRA and CDR2 YSYEKL. The CDR3 is 14 amino acids. The CDR3 coding sequence is TGCGCCAGCAGCTTCCGGGACAGGGTGTATGAGCAGTTCTTC. It yields the protein CASSFRDRVYEQFF.

The rearrangement uses TRBV4-1 and TRBJ2-1; D gene unclear. Trimming took off 4 bases at V and 4 bases at J, with 20 bases between the two ends. The CDR3 is 17 amino acids. Germline CDR1 and CDR2: MGHRA and YSYEKL. The CDR3 nucleotides are TGCGCCAGCAGCCTCCAGCGACCGGCCAATCCATACAATGAGCAGTTCTTC. Translated: CASSLQRPANPYNEQFF.

This chain connects TRBV18 to TRBJ1-4; the D is unclear. V lost 2 bases and J lost 0, with 10 bases in between. Germline CDR1 KGHSH, CDR2 LQKENI. The CDR3 is made up of 16 amino acids. The CDR3 region has the DNA TGTGCCAGCTCACCAATGCAAGGGTCAACTAATGAAAAACTGTTTTTT. This translates into CASSPMQGSTNEKLFF.

V and J are TRBV25-1 and TRBJ2-6; D is uncertain. CDR1 MGHDK and CDR2 SYGVNS come from the germline V gene. The ends were cut back, 7 bases at V and 3 bases at J, with 10 bases in the middle. The CDR3 sequence is 14 residues long. The CDR3 bases are TGTGCCAGCACGAAAACCGGTGGGGCCAACGTCCTGACTTTC. It encodes CASTKTGGANVLTF. The complete variable domain, with remaining parts taken from reference TRBV25-1 and TRBJ2-6, reads EADIYQTPRYLVIGTGKKITLECSQTMGHDKMYWYQQDPGMELHLIHYSYGVNSTEKGDLSSESTVSRIRTEHFPLTLESARPSHTSQYLCASTKTGGANVLTFGAGSRLTVL.

In its sample, this clone was seen once. The rearrangement joins TRBV20-1 to TRBJ2-1, with D unresolved. The CDR3 length is 10 residues. V gave up 5 bases and J gave up 7 bases, with 6 bases separating them. The germline gives CDR1 DFQATT, CDR2 SNEGSKA (reference sequence). CDR3 amino acids: CSAPWNEQFF. CDR3 bases: TGCAGTGCTCCTTGGAATGAGCAGTTCTTC.

The gene calls are TRBV5-4 and TRBJ2-3; D call uncertain. Trimming shortened V by 3 bases and J by 0 bases, and 17 bases separated the two germline ends. The length of the CDR3 is 17 residues. Germline V lookup: CDR1 SGHNT, CDR2 YYREEE (reference sequence). DNA for the CDR3: TGTGCCAGCAGCTCACCGGGCCCACGTCGTAGCACAGATACGCAGTATTTT. It translates to CASSSPGPRRSTDTQYF.

The V call is TRBV19, the J call TRBJ2-7, with 8 bases that match TRBD1. Trimming removed 9 bases from V and 7 bases from J; junction bases left unmatched: 11. The CDR3 consists of 13 residues. CDR1 is LNHDA and CDR2 is SQIVND in the germline V gene (reference sequence). As DNA, the CDR3 is TGTGCCAGCAGACAGGGGCCGACTGGGGAGCAGTACTTC. Translating it yields CASRQGPTGEQYF.

The genes are TRBV6-5 and TRBJ2-7, with 11 bases identical to TRBD2. The CDR3 totals 14 residues. J lost 7 bases, V lost 3 bases, and 5 bases had no gene match. Germline-derived CDR1 and CDR2 are MNHEY and SVGAGI. The CDR3 region has the DNA TGTGCCAGCAGTTATAGCGGGGGGGCGGAGGAGCAGTACTTC. Translation gives CASSYSGGAEEQYF.

The J gene is TRBJ1-2, the V gene TRBV30, with D possibly TRBD1 on 5 matching bases. Germline CDR1 GTSNPN, CDR2 SVGIG (reference sequence). The CDR3 has 15 amino acids. Trimming cost V 8 bases and J 8 bases, with 27 bases left between them. The CDR3 reads CARGYTGSGASGYTF. The DNA for the CDR3 is TGTGCCCGGGGATATACTGGTAGCGGGGCGTCGGGCTACACCTTC.

This clone came up once. The J gene is TRBJ2-2, the V gene TRBV23-1, with a weak D call TRBD2 (5 bases). TRBV23-1 falls under the ORF class, with uncertain function. The CDR3 sequence is 17 residues long. V was pared by 4 bases and J by 3 bases, with 18 bases between. The CDR3 DNA follows: TGCGCCAGCAGTCGATGTGCGGGCGCGGTGGACACCGGGGAGCTGTTTTTT. As protein: CASSRCAGAVDTGELFF.

This clone has just one count. CDR3 loop: CASSQTSYEQYF. CDR3 nucleotide sequence: TGTGCCAGCAGCCAGACCTCCTACGAGCAGTACTTC. The chain recombines TRBV7-8 with TRBJ2-7; D is unresolved. CDR3 length: 12 amino acids. The germline V gene encodes CDR1 SGHVS and CDR2 FQNEAQ. The V and J ends lost 5 bases and 0 bases respectively, with 5 bases between them.

This chain's CDR3 is CASSLVQYTEAFF. In DNA form, the CDR3 reads TGCGCCAGCAGCTTGGTGCAGTACACTGAAGCTTTCTTT. The chain has TRBV5-1 and TRBJ1-1; the D is unclear. The V and J ends lost 0 bases and 3 bases respectively, with 6 bases between them. The germline V gene encodes CDR1 SGHRS and CDR2 YFSETQ. CDR3 length: 13 amino acids.

The V call is TRBV7-3, the J call TRBJ1-1; D is unclear. This CDR3 is 13 amino acids long. Trimming took 4 bases from V and 4 from J, leaving 10 bases between them. The germline V gene encodes CDR1 SGHTA and CDR2 FQGTGA. In DNA, the CDR3 is TGTGCCAGCAGCTCCGATAGAGGCACTGAAGCTTTCTTT. This encodes CASSSDRGTEAFF. Variable domain in full (rest from reference TRBV7-3 and TRBJ1-1): GAGVSQTPSNKVTEKGKYVELRCDPISGHTALYWYRQSLGQGPEFLIYFQGTGAADDSGLPNDRFFAVRPEGSVSTLKIQRTERGDSAVYLCASSSDRGTEAFFGQGTRLTVV.

V gene TRBV5-6 combines with J gene TRBJ1-3; TRBD1 matches 7 bases. V shed 4 bases and J 0 bases; nucleotides not matched to a gene: 4. Germline V gives CDR1 SGHDT, CDR2 YYEEEE. This CDR3 spans 15 amino acids. In nucleotides, the CDR3 is TGTGCCAGCAGCCGGGACAGAGTCTCTGGAAACACCATATATTTT. The encoded protein is CASSRDRVSGNTIYF.

The CDR3 DNA reads TGCGCCAGCAGCCAAGATATGGCACCCTACAATGAGCAGTTCTTC. It translates to CASSQDMAPYNEQFF. The rearrangement joins TRBV4-3 to TRBJ2-1; D call uncertain. Germline CDR1 LGHNA, CDR2 YSLEER. This CDR3 has 15 residues. V lost 0 bases, J lost 2 bases, and 8 bases lay in between.

The chain is built from TRBV6-5 and TRBJ2-7, with D perhaps being TRBD1 or TRBD2 (5 bases each). This CDR3 spans 15 amino acids. V gave up 0 bases and J gave up 5 bases, with 14 bases separating them. Germline V gene lookup returns CDR1 MNHEY and CDR2 SVGAGI. The CDR3 loop is CASSYSMARDDEQYF. CDR3 in DNA: TGTGCCAGCAGTTACTCGATGGCTAGGGACGACGAGCAGTACTTC.

The V gene is TRBV7-9, the J gene TRBJ2-3; TRBD1 agrees at 7 bases. Germline V CDR1 and CDR2: SEHNR, FQNEAQ (reference sequence). The CDR3 spans 14 residues. V lost 5 bases and J lost 3; bases outside the gene matches: 5. The CDR3: CASSTGEYTDTQYF. The CDR3 region has the DNA TGTGCCAGCAGCACAGGGGAATATACAGATACGCAGTATTTT.

This rearrangement joins TRBV9 to TRBJ2-7; the D gene is possibly TRBD2 (6 bases). The germline gives CDR1 SGDLS, CDR2 YYNGEE. With 0 bases removed from V and 0 bases from J, the gap between germline ends came to 7 bases. The CDR3 spans 14 residues. CDR3 DNA: TGTGCCAGCAGCGTAGGTAGCGGCTCCTACGAGCAGTACTTC. Translated, it gives CASSVGSGSYEQYF. The whole variable domain, filled in from reference TRBV9 and TRBJ2-7, reads DSGVTQTPKHLITATGQRVTLRCSPRSGDLSVYWYQQSLDQGLQFLIQYYNGEERAKGNILERFSAQQFPDLHSELNLSSLELGDSALYFCASSVGSGSYEQYFGPGTRLTVT.

The table lists this clone with a count of one. The chain links TRBV7-2 to TRBJ2-5; 10 bases agree with TRBD2. Germline values: CDR1 SGHTA, CDR2 FQGNSA. The V segment lost 3 bases and the J segment 5 bases; nucleotides outside the gene matches: 9. The CDR3 consists of 16 residues. The CDR3 protein is CASSFSAGGPWETQYF. The CDR3 DNA reads TGTGCCAGCAGCTTTTCAGCGGGGGGGCCTTGGGAGACCCAGTACTTC.

The CDR3 sequence is CATPRQDRATGELFF. In nucleotides, the CDR3 is TGTGCCACACCAAGGCAGGACAGGGCCACCGGGGAGCTGTTTTTT. The chain carries TRBV11-3 and TRBJ2-2; 8 bases line up with TRBD1. This CDR3 comprises 15 residues. The V segment lost 10 bases and the J segment 4 bases; nucleotides outside the gene matches: 11. CDR1 is SGHNT and CDR2 is YENEEA in the germline V gene.

The sample holds a few counts of this clone. The chain recombines TRBV3-1 (or the pseudogene TRBV3-2) with TRBJ1-6; 10 bases fit TRBD1. This CDR3 region has 16 residues. V lost 0 bases, J lost 10 bases, and 6 bases stayed unmatched. Germline V lookup: CDR1 LGHDT, CDR2 YNNKEL (reference sequence). The CDR3: CASSQERGQGKSPLHF. The CDR3, as DNA: TGTGCCAGCAGCCAAGAACGGGGACAGGGGAAGTCACCCCTCCACTTT.

The chain couples TRBV10-3 to TRBJ1-1, with 7 nucleotides matching TRBD1. Germline V gene data show CDR1 as ENHRY and CDR2 as SYGVKD. The CDR3 extends over 14 amino acids. V lost 7 bases to trimming and J lost 1 base; unmatched junction nucleotides: 6. The CDR3 sequence: CAINQGGGNTEAFF. CDR3 nucleotide sequence: TGTGCCATCAACCAGGGGGGAGGGAACACTGAAGCTTTCTTT.